This T cell receptor (beta chain) was profiled in a study of T-cell reconstitution after alpha-beta-depleted transplantation in children. This clonotype has more than one count but fewer than ten. Germline V gives CDR1 LGHDT, CDR2 YNNKEL (reference sequence). This CDR3 contains 19 residues. Unmatched junction bases numbered 12, after V lost 0 bases and J lost 2 bases. The authors prepared the TCRbeta library with unique molecular identifiers. TCRdb reprocessed the PCR reads via MiXCR and lists one record per CDR3 protein. Counted here are about 870,000 distinct CDR3 sequences, about 15% occurring once; the ten biggest clones make up about 4.6%.

Sequencing was performed on PBMCs, mostly from graft donor cells, taken 360 days after TCRalphabeta/CD19-depleted stem cell transplant. This chain joins TRBV3-1 and TRBJ2-2, with 7 bases aligning to TRBD1. This receptor was obtained from a male patient between 10 and 17 years old who had a stem cell transplant for acute lymphoblastic leukemia, so the T cells may come from the graft donor. The CDR3 bases are TGTGCCAGCAGCCAAGAATCCTATTACAGGGGATATAACACCGGGGAGCTGTTTTTT. Translated, it gives CASSQESYYRGYNTGELFF.